Presented here are 27 T cell receptor beta chains from one specimen sequenced in a study of identical twins (dated by TCRdb to the mid-2010s). The library was obtained by 5' RACE. TCRdb lists the instrument as Illumina HiSeq 2000. The raw public reads went through TCRdb reprocessing: fastp at Q25, MiXCR clone calling, in-frame beta chains kept. Rows are combined by CDR3 protein, so each entry shows the most common genes and DNA. This sample has hundreds of thousands of distinct CDR3 sequences in its table, and around a sixth of those were observed once. The ten largest clones capture 13% of the sample. This sample was shared with a second study, whose subject was T cells expressing NK-cell markers.

Sequences were obtained from PBMCs. The receptors come from a woman younger than 35 in good health.

There are many counts of this clonotype. The CDR3 coding sequence is TGTGCCAGCAGTTTGCAACGTGATACGCAGTATTTT. Translated, it gives CASSLQRDTQYF. This chain links TRBV12-3 or TRBV12-4 with TRBJ2-3; D uncertain. Between the trimmed V and J ends, which lost 3 bases and 6 bases, there was a span of 7 bases. The CDR3 length is 12 residues.

The sample holds a few counts of this clonotype. The chain uses TRBV6-4 and TRBJ2-2, with a tentative D call TRBD1 (5 bases). Germline V gene lookup returns CDR1 MRHNA and CDR2 SNTAGT. Trimming shortened V by 5 bases and J by 3 bases, and 10 bases separated the two germline ends. The CDR3 is 14 amino acids. The CDR3 spells CASSLQADTGELFF. The CDR3 bases are TGTGCCAGCAGTTTACAGGCGGACACCGGGGAGCTGTTTTTT.

This clonotype was seen a few times. The chain employs TRBV20-1 and TRBJ1-1; D is uncertain. Germline-derived CDR1 and CDR2 are DFQATT and SNEGSKA (reference sequence). This CDR3 spans 12 amino acids. V was shortened by 0 bases and J by 6 bases, with 8 bases between the two germline ends. The CDR3 DNA is TGCAGTGCTAGAGATCAAACAGCTGAAGCTTTCTTT. Translated: CSARDQTAEAFF.

V is TRBV15 and J is TRBJ1-1, with a possible D match to TRBD1 (5 bases). Trimming took 0 bases from V and 4 from J, leaving 6 bases between them. The CDR3 loop spans 13 amino acids. Germline V gives CDR1 LNHNV, CDR2 YYDKDF (reference sequence). For the CDR3, the DNA is TGTGCCACCAGCAGAGATCAGGGCACTGAAGCTTTCTTT. Protein: CATSRDQGTEAFF. Full variable domain (outside the CDR3, taken from reference TRBV15 and TRBJ1-1): DAMVIQNPRYQVTQFGKPVTLSCSQTLNHNVMYWYQQKSSQAPKLLFHYYDKDFNNEADTPDNFQSRRPNTSFCFLDIRSPGLGDTAMYLCATSRDQGTEAFFGQGTRLTVV.

V is TRBV5-1 and J is TRBJ2-6; 8 bases line up with TRBD2. The V segment lost 1 base and the J segment 3 bases; nucleotides outside the gene matches: 3. CDR1 and CDR2 from the germline V gene are SGHRS and YFSETQ. The CDR3 runs 16 residues. The CDR3 here is CASSLTGGIGANVLTF. The DNA for the CDR3 is TGCGCCAGCAGCTTGACGGGAGGGATTGGGGCCAACGTCCTGACTTTC. The full variable domain, with the rest looked up from reference TRBV5-1 and TRBJ2-6, is KAGVTQTPRYLIKTRGQQVTLSCSPISGHRSVSWYQQTPGQGLQFLFEYFSETQRNKGNFPGRFSGRQFSNSRSEMNVSTLELGDSALYLCASSLTGGIGANVLTFGAGSRLTVL.

The chain is built from TRBV20-1 and TRBJ2-3; no reliable D call. Germline assignment: CDR1 DFQATT and CDR2 SNEGSKA (reference sequence). The V and J ends lost 4 bases and 6 bases respectively, with 17 bases between them. This CDR3 region has 14 residues. This CDR3 reads CSAIERQRSDTQYF. CDR3 nucleotide sequence: TGCAGTGCTATAGAAAGGCAGAGGTCGGATACGCAGTATTTT.

In its sample, this clonotype was seen a few times. The chain employs TRBV30 and TRBJ2-1; TRBD2 might be the D (5 bases). The germline V and J ends were trimmed by 0 bases and 5 bases, with 11 bases remaining between them. This CDR3 comprises 14 residues. Germline lookup yields CDR1 GTSNPN and CDR2 SVGIG (reference sequence). The CDR3 DNA reads as TGTGCCTGGAGTGTTAGGGAGTCCGACAATGAGCAGTTCTTC. Its translation: CAWSVRESDNEQFF.

There are a few counts of this clonotype. The genes are TRBV15 and TRBJ1-1; no clear D gene. The CDR3 is made up of 13 amino acids. Germline V gene lookup returns CDR1 LNHNV and CDR2 YYDKDF (reference sequence). Trimming cost V 4 bases and J 6 bases, with 12 bases left between them. The CDR3 spells CATSNGLGSEAFF. CDR3 DNA sequence: TGTGCCACCAGCAATGGTTTGGGTTCTGAAGCTTTCTTT.

This clonotype occurred a few times. The chain employs TRBV9 and TRBJ2-5; 8 bases fit TRBD2. The CDR3 is 15 amino acids. The V and J ends lost 2 bases and 2 bases, in that order; junction bases with no gene match: 5. Germline loops: CDR1 SGDLS, CDR2 YYNGEE. CDR3 nucleotide sequence: TGTGCCAGCAGCGTGGATACGGGGGGGCAAGAGACCCAGTACTTC. This translates into CASSVDTGGQETQYF.

This chain uses TRBV20-1 with TRBJ1-2; 9 nucleotides align to TRBD1. With V trimmed by 4 bases and J by 1 base, 4 bases remained unmatched. This CDR3 has 14 residues. CDR1 and CDR2 (germline): DFQATT, SNEGSKA (reference sequence). CDR3 residues: CSAIGTGINYGYTF. The CDR3 DNA reads as TGCAGTGCTATAGGGACAGGGATTAACTATGGCTACACCTTC.

This clonotype was picked up a small number of times. CDR3 region: CSANNGGGYTF. CDR3 DNA: TGCAGTGCTAATAACGGTGGAGGCTACACCTTC. V gene TRBV20-1 combines with J gene TRBJ1-2; D call uncertain. V was pared by 4 bases and J by 8 bases, with 11 bases between. CDR1 DFQATT and CDR2 SNEGSKA come from the germline V gene (reference sequence). The CDR3 is 11 residues long.

For the CDR3, the DNA is TGCAGCGCCCCGATGGACAGAGGCACTGAAGCTTTCTTT. Residues: CSAPMDRGTEAFF. V is TRBV29-1 and J is TRBJ1-1; possible D gene TRBD1, 6 bases. This CDR3 is 13 amino acids long. CDR1 SQVTM and CDR2 ANQGSEA come from the germline V gene. V was trimmed by 7 bases and J by 4 bases, leaving 16 bases between them.

In this sample, this clonotype turned up a few times. This chain joins TRBV5-5 and TRBJ2-2; TRBD1 aligns across 7 bases. The CDR3 consists of 16 residues. The germline V gene encodes CDR1 SGHKS and CDR2 YYEKEE (reference sequence). V gave up 3 bases and J gave up 0 bases; unmatched junction bases: 5. The CDR3 here is CASSSRQGTNTGELFF. CDR3 in DNA: TGTGCCAGCAGCTCACGACAGGGAACGAACACCGGGGAGCTGTTTTTT.

This clonotype was seen only a few times. This chain's CDR3 is CASSQGPIAGVSSYEQYF. Written as DNA, the CDR3 is TGTGCCAGCAGCCAAGGCCCTATAGCGGGAGTAAGTTCCTACGAGCAGTACTTC. V is TRBV14 and J is TRBJ2-7, with TRBD2 identical over 9 bases. Germline V gene lookup returns CDR1 SGHDN and CDR2 FVKESK. The V segment lost 1 base and the J segment 1 base; nucleotides outside the gene matches: 11. The CDR3 runs 18 residues.

The V gene is TRBV28, the J gene TRBJ1-1; D is perhaps TRBD1 (6 bases). Trimming left V 11 bases short and J 11 bases short, with 21 bases between. There are 12 residues in the CDR3. Germline CDR1 and CDR2: MDHEN and SYDVKM. The CDR3 spells CAVQRGATIAFF. CDR3 nucleotides: TGTGCCGTCCAACGGGGGGCCACGATTGCTTTCTTT.

The rearrangement uses TRBV6-1 and TRBJ2-1; 11 bases are a match to TRBD2. V was clipped by 5 bases and J by 7 bases; unmatched bases: 7. The CDR3 is 15 amino acids. Germline V gene data show CDR1 as MNHNS and CDR2 as SASEGT. DNA for the CDR3: TGTGCCAGCAGTCCCTTAGCGGGAGGGAAAAATGAGCAGTTCTTC. Amino acid sequence: CASSPLAGGKNEQFF.

V usage is TRBV24-1 and J usage is TRBJ2-1; the D is unclear. Germline CDR1 is KGHDR and CDR2 is SFDVKD. The ends were cut back, 2 bases at V and 8 bases at J, with 9 bases in the middle. This CDR3 is built from 13 residues. The chain's CDR3 is CATSDYPADEQFF. CDR3 nucleotide sequence: TGTGCCACCAGTGATTACCCGGCCGATGAGCAGTTCTTC.

This clonotype was picked up many times. This rearrangement joins TRBV4-3 to TRBJ2-7; possibly TRBD1 or TRBD2 for D (6 bases each). The germline V gene has CDR1 LGHNA and CDR2 YSLEER. The germline V and J ends were trimmed by 0 bases and 5 bases, with 17 bases remaining between them. This CDR3 comprises 16 residues. The CDR3 here is CASSQELSRGGNEQYF. CDR3 DNA: TGCGCCAGCAGCCAAGAACTATCCAGGGGAGGCAACGAGCAGTACTTC.

This sequence joins TRBV7-6 and TRBJ2-4, with TRBD1 matching 10 bases. The germline V gene has CDR1 SGHVS and CDR2 FNYEAQ. The CDR3 loop spans 15 amino acids. V trimming: 0 bases; J trimming: 5 bases; junction bases outside the gene matches: 1. The CDR3 region is CASSLAGTGENIQYF. CDR3 nucleotide sequence: TGTGCCAGCAGCTTAGCGGGGACAGGGGAAAACATTCAGTACTTC.

This clonotype appeared a few times. This chain connects TRBV5-1 to TRBJ1-1; 8 bases are a match to TRBD1. J was trimmed by 5 bases and V by 6 bases; bases with no gene match: 9. The CDR3 has 14 residues. CDR1 is SGHRS, CDR2 YFSETQ, per germline. This chain's CDR3 is CASTTDRGGTEAFF. The CDR3 bases are TGCGCCAGCACTACAGACAGGGGTGGAACTGAAGCTTTCTTT.

The chain employs TRBV12-3 or TRBV12-4 and TRBJ2-1, with TRBD2 as a possible D gene (5 bases). The CDR3 totals 14 residues. V gave up 2 bases and J gave up 5 bases, with 10 bases separating them. DNA for the CDR3: TGTGCCAGCAGTTTAAAATGGCGGGACAATGAGCAGTTCTTC. It translates to CASSLKWRDNEQFF.

This clonotype was seen only a few times. The chain carries TRBV7-9 and TRBJ2-4, with a weak D call TRBD1 (5 bases). The germline V and J ends were trimmed by 8 bases and 1 base, with 18 bases remaining between them. The germline CDR1 and CDR2 sequences are SEHNR and FQNEAQ (reference sequence). This CDR3 contains 16 residues. CDR3: CASVHAGISAKNIQYF. The CDR3 DNA follows: TGTGCCAGCGTCCACGCAGGGATTTCGGCCAAAAACATTCAGTACTTC.

CDR3 bases: TGTGCCAGCAGCTTTTGGGACAGAGAGAACACTGAAGCTTTCTTT. Translation gives CASSFWDRENTEAFF. The chain has TRBV5-4 and TRBJ1-1, with 7 bases fitting TRBD1. CDR3 size: 15 residues. The J segment lost 1 base and the V segment lost 2 bases, leaving 5 bases of the junction unmatched. Germline-derived CDR1 and CDR2 are SGHNT and YYREEE (reference sequence).

The chain combines TRBV5-6 with TRBJ2-2, with D tentatively TRBD2 (6 bases). Trimming cost V 0 bases and J 2 bases, with 11 bases left between them. Per the germline V gene, CDR1 is SGHDT and CDR2 is YYEEEE. The length of the CDR3 is 16 residues. CDR3 protein: CASSLVRDLNTGELFF. The CDR3 bases are TGTGCCAGCAGCTTGGTCCGGGACTTAAACACCGGGGAGCTGTTTTTT.

The rearrangement joins TRBV2 to TRBJ2-7; D is undetermined. Trimming removed 8 bases from V and 7 bases from J, with 12 bases in between. The CDR3 is 11 residues long. Germline CDR1 reads SNHLY; CDR2 reads FYNNEI. The CDR3: CASLGLGEQYF. The DNA of the CDR3 is TGTGCCAGCCTTGGGCTCGGGGAGCAGTACTTC.

This clonotype was found many times. The V and J genes are TRBV6-5 and TRBJ2-6, with D perhaps matching TRBD1 (6 bases). The CDR3 consists of 19 residues. Germline V gene sequence: CDR1 MNHEY, CDR2 SVGAGI. Trimming took off 0 bases at V and 1 base at J, with 16 bases between the two ends. CDR3 DNA: TGTGCCAGCAGTTACTCGATGTGGGGGCTGAATTCTGGGGCCAACGTCCTGACTTTC. This gives the protein CASSYSMWGLNSGANVLTF.

This sequence joins TRBV5-1 and TRBJ2-2; D may be TRBD1 or TRBD2 (6 bases each). Germline CDR1 SGHRS, CDR2 YFSETQ. V lost 7 bases and J lost 0, with 7 bases in between. The CDR3 consists of 13 residues. CDR3: CASGGPNTGELFF. The CDR3 nucleotides read TGCGCCAGCGGGGGGCCGAACACCGGGGAGCTGTTTTTT.